This T cell receptor beta chain came from a study of T cell repertoires in cytomegalovirus infection. Whole-study context: Public signatures in TCR beta pointed to CMV infection and matching HLA type.

This clonotype was found many times. As yet, its antigen is unknown. TCRdb reprocessed the reads with MiXCR, giving one entry per CDR3 protein. The table records fewer than 250,000 distinct CDR3 sequences, 9% to 15% of them present only once. Notes on the study in general: The ex vivo response showed dominance by HLA-C-restricted CMV-specific TCR beta clonotypes. Totalled public TCR beta family frequency picked out people who carried CMV plus the relevant HLA.

This CDR3 comprises 15 residues. Trimming stripped 0 bases from V and 2 bases from J, with 8 bases between. Germline V gene data show CDR1 as SGHTA and CDR2 as FQGNSA. Sequenced: PBMCs. The chain couples TRBV7-2 to TRBJ1-3; no clear D gene. The source is a human donor in good health (CMV status not recorded). Some clones in this sample may be carry-over from other donors' samples. The CDR3 protein is CASSLAPNPGNTIYF. CDR3 DNA: TGTGCCAGCAGCTTAGCCCCGAACCCTGGAAACACCATATATTTT.